This TCR beta chain was found in a study of CD8 T cells in Susac syndrome. A quantity of about 0.5 to 1 ug RNA underwent reverse transcription using random hexamers. The TCR beta CDR3 was amplified by immunoSEQ multiplex PCR across 54 Vbeta, 13 Jbeta. TCRdb reanalysed the immunoSEQ multiplex PCR reads using MiXCR and keeps one entry per CDR3 protein. The sample holds some 400,000 distinct CDR3 sequences, about 85% seen once. This CDR3 comprises 18 residues. Trimming took 0 bases from V and 1 from J; bases not matched to a gene: 10. CDR1 and CDR2 (germline): SGDLS, YYNGEE. The authors carried out high-throughput sequencing of TCR beta. They applied it to CD8+ and CD4+ T cells obtained from blood. Through negative isolation, CD4+ and CD8+ T cells were obtained, while TEMRA cells were enriched using FACS.

The V call is TRBV9, the J call TRBJ2-1; TRBD2 aligns across 7 bases. The sample was CD8+ T cells from PBMCs. This TCR came from a human donor with multiple sclerosis. CDR3: CASSVAGWLAESYNEQFF. The CDR3 DNA is TGTGCCAGCAGCGTAGCGGGTTGGCTAGCGGAATCCTACAATGAGCAGTTCTTC.